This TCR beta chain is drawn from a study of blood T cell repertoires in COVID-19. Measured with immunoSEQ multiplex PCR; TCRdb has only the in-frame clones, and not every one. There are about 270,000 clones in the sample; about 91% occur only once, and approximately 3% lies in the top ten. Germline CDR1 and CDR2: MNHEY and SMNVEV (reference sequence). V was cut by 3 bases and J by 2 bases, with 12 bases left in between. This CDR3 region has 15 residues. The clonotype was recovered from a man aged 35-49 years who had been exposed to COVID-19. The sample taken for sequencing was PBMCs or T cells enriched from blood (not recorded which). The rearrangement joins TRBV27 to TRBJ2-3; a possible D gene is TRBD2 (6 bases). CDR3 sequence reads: CASSFGSVSTDTQYF. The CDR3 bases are TGTGCCAGCAGTTTCGGGAGTGTTTCCACAGATACGCAGTATTTT.